These 32 T cell receptor beta chains originate from one sample sequenced in a study of blood T cells in healthy people across ages. Primed by a sample-barcoded 5' primer and a J-beta primer mix, a second PCR proceeded for 7 to 11 cycles. TCRdb fed the 5' RACE reads into MiXCR, producing one record per CDR3 protein. The data hold hundreds of thousands of distinct CDR3 sequences, with roughly 50% observed a single time. The specimen sequenced was blood. The receptors shown here come from a woman aged 55 to 70 in good health.

The J gene is TRBJ2-5, the V gene TRBV6-2 or TRBV6-3, with TRBD2 as a possible D gene (5 bases). This CDR3 contains 12 residues. Trimming took off 8 bases at V and 4 bases at J, with 11 bases between the two ends. The germline V gene encodes CDR1 MNHEY and CDR2 SVGEGT. The DNA of the CDR3 is TGTGCCAGCCGGGGTGAAAGAGAGACCCAGTACTTC. It encodes CASRGERETQYF.

This clonotype was observed a handful of times. This rearrangement joins TRBV10-3 to TRBJ1-2, with a weak D call TRBD1 (5 bases). The ends were cut back, 3 bases at V and 5 bases at J, with 13 bases in the middle. The germline gives CDR1 ENHRY, CDR2 SYGVKD. The CDR3 covers 14 residues. CDR3 DNA sequence: TGTGCCATCAGTGATGGAGGAGAGGGGTATGGCTACACCTTC. Its translation: CAISDGGEGYGYTF.

The V gene is TRBV7-2, the J gene TRBJ1-2; D remains ambiguous. The CDR3 runs 17 residues. Germline CDR1 reads SGHTA; CDR2 reads FQGNSA. Trimming left V 1 base short and J 1 base short, with 16 bases between. The CDR3: CASSLGPPAGNNYGYTF. The CDR3 nucleotides are TGTGCCAGCAGCTTAGGCCCCCCGGCAGGAAATAACTATGGCTACACCTTC.

The chain carries TRBV20-1 and TRBJ2-4; 9 bases are a match to TRBD1. This CDR3 spans 15 amino acids. V was pared by 6 bases and J by 1 base, with 7 bases of the junction left unmatched. CDR1 is DFQATT, CDR2 SNEGSKA, per germline (reference sequence). The chain's CDR3 is CSAAGTGMAKNIQYF. The CDR3 coding sequence is TGCAGTGCCGCCGGGACAGGGATGGCCAAAAACATTCAGTACTTC.

Comment on this clonotype: An end of the junction differs from the germline gene, which may be a read error. This sequence joins TRBV27 and TRBJ2-5; D is possibly TRBD2 (6 bases). The CDR3 totals 15 residues. Germline loops: CDR1 MNHEY, CDR2 SMNVEV (reference sequence). Here the CDR3 DNA reads TGTGCCAGCAGCCAGGGACTGGGCCTTTACAATGAGCAGCACTTC. This translates into CASSQGLGLYNEQHF.

This clonotype was seen more than once but under ten times. The chain carries TRBV10-2 and TRBJ2-3, with TRBD2 matching over 8 bases. After removal of 6 bases from V and 0 bases from J, the junction contained 8 bases not matched to a gene. The CDR3 sequence is 16 residues long. In germline, CDR1 is WSHSY, CDR2 SAAADI. This CDR3 reads CASRHGLAASTDTQYF. The CDR3 DNA is TGCGCCAGCAGACATGGACTAGCAGCTAGCACAGATACGCAGTATTTT.

This clonotype was seen a few times. The J gene is TRBJ2-3, the V gene TRBV20-1; the D gene is possibly TRBD2 (6 bases). This CDR3 comprises 12 residues. CDR1 and CDR2 (germline): DFQATT, SNEGSKA (reference sequence). Trimming shortened V by 5 bases and J by 5 bases, and 11 bases separated the two germline ends. DNA for the CDR3: TGCAGTGCTCGCCGGGGAGGAGATACGCAGTATTTT. Amino acid sequence: CSARRGGDTQYF.

The rearrangement uses TRBV28 and TRBJ2-7; 11 nucleotides match TRBD2. From germline, CDR1 is MDHEN and CDR2 SYDVKM. There are 17 residues in the CDR3. The V gene end was trimmed by 5 bases and the J gene end by 0 bases; junction bases not matched to a gene: 9. CDR3 loop: CASSLGTSGSSSYEQYF. Written as DNA, the CDR3 is TGTGCCAGCAGTCTAGGGACTAGCGGTTCTAGCTCCTACGAGCAGTACTTC.

The chain couples TRBV5-1 to TRBJ2-2, with D uncertain. CDR1 SGHRS and CDR2 YFSETQ come from the germline V gene. Trimming took 4 bases from V and 6 from J, leaving 13 bases between them. This CDR3 comprises 14 residues. The CDR3 sequence is CASSADPGPGELFF. In nucleotides, the CDR3 is TGCGCCAGCAGCGCCGACCCTGGCCCCGGGGAGCTGTTTTTT. Full variable domain (missing parts from reference TRBV5-1 and TRBJ2-2): KAGVTQTPRYLIKTRGQQVTLSCSPISGHRSVSWYQQTPGQGLQFLFEYFSETQRNKGNFPGRFSGRQFSNSRSEMNVSTLELGDSALYLCASSADPGPGELFFGEGSRLTVL.

This clonotype has just a few counts. This rearrangement joins TRBV15 to TRBJ2-1; no definite D call. The CDR3 spans 15 residues. V lost 1 base, J lost 0 bases, and 7 bases lay in between. The V gene's germline CDR1 is LNHNV and CDR2 YYDKDF (reference sequence). The CDR3 sequence: CATSRGASSYNEQFF. DNA of the CDR3: TGTGCCACCAGCAGAGGGGCGAGCTCCTACAATGAGCAGTTCTTC.

V and J are TRBV2 and TRBJ2-7, with unresolved D. Germline V gene sequence: CDR1 SNHLY, CDR2 FYNNEI. CDR3 length equals 13 residues. Trimming left V 0 bases short and J 6 bases short, with 9 bases between. The CDR3 protein is CASSEALNREQYF. DNA for the CDR3: TGTGCCAGCAGTGAAGCGCTGAATCGCGAGCAGTACTTC.

This clonotype was seen more than once but under ten times. The rearrangement uses TRBV6-2 or TRBV6-3 and TRBJ2-4; perhaps TRBD1 as D (6 bases). The J call may be faulty, since TRBJ2-7 better matches the DNA end. From germline, CDR1 is MNHEY and CDR2 SVGEGT. The CDR3 covers 14 residues. CDR3 sequence reads: CASSLRQVTHEQYF. CDR3 nucleotide sequence: TGTGCCAGCAGCCTCCGACAGGTGACACACGAGCAGTACTTC.

The chain links TRBV6-5 to TRBJ2-7; the match to TRBD2 covers 13 bases. CDR3 size: 17 residues. V dropped 0 bases and J dropped 4; count of bases not matched to a gene: 6. Germline CDR1 reads MNHEY; CDR2 reads SVGAGI. CDR3 protein: CASSYSNPGLAGYEQYF. CDR3 in DNA: TGTGCCAGCAGTTACTCAAATCCGGGACTAGCGGGGTACGAGCAGTACTTC.

The genes are TRBV27 and TRBJ1-6, with no clear D. CDR3 length: 14 amino acids. With 4 bases removed from V and 6 bases from J, the gap between germline ends came to 10 bases. The germline V gene encodes CDR1 MNHEY and CDR2 SMNVEV (reference sequence). In DNA form, the CDR3 reads TGTGCCAGCAGTTCATGGACCCTTAATTCACCCCTCCACTTT. This gives the protein CASSSWTLNSPLHF.

The rearrangement links TRBV12-3 or TRBV12-4 to TRBJ2-7; 11 bases are shared with TRBD2. There are 15 residues in the CDR3. The V segment lost 3 bases and the J segment 7 bases; nucleotides outside the gene matches: 8. This CDR3 is CASSFSTSGSNEQYF. The CDR3 region has the DNA TGTGCCAGCAGTTTTAGCACTAGCGGGAGCAATGAGCAGTACTTC.

The V and J genes are TRBV20-1 and TRBJ2-3; TRBD1 matches at 7 bases. J was trimmed by 4 bases and V by 5 bases; bases with no gene match: 9. The CDR3 is made up of 14 amino acids. Germline V gene sequence: CDR1 DFQATT, CDR2 SNEGSKA (reference sequence). CDR3 in amino acids: CSAPERTGPDTQYF. As DNA, the CDR3 is TGCAGTGCTCCAGAGCGGACAGGCCCAGATACGCAGTATTTT.

The chain is built from TRBV29-1 and TRBJ2-4; D is ambiguous. TRBJ2-7 matches the DNA end more closely, so the J call is doubtful. Germline CDR1 reads SQVTM; CDR2 reads ANQGSEA. The CDR3 length is 14 residues. This CDR3 reads CSVAQRPNSYEQYF. The CDR3 DNA is TGCAGCGTTGCGCAGAGACCCAATTCCTACGAGCAGTACTTC.

The chain links TRBV5-1 to TRBJ1-1; the D gene is possibly TRBD1 (5 bases). Germline V gene data show CDR1 as SGHRS and CDR2 as YFSETQ. V gave up 2 bases and J gave up 0 bases, with 14 bases separating them. The CDR3 loop spans 16 amino acids. CDR3 nucleotides: TGCGCCAGCAGCTTTAGGCCGACAGTGCTGAACACTGAAGCTTTCTTT. Protein product: CASSFRPTVLNTEAFF.

The J gene is TRBJ2-5, the V gene TRBV5-1, with 11 bases fitting TRBD2. The end of the DNA is better explained by TRBJ2-1, so the J call may be wrong. Germline V gene sequence: CDR1 SGHRS, CDR2 YFSETQ. This CDR3 spans 16 amino acids. Written as DNA, the CDR3 is TGCGCCAGCAGCTTGGGTAGCGGGAGGGCCAGGAATGAGCAGTTCTTC. Translation gives CASSLGSGRARNEQFF.

The rearrangement links TRBV20-1 to TRBJ2-7; maybe TRBD1 (5 bases). Per the germline V gene, CDR1 is DFQATT and CDR2 is SNEGSKA (reference sequence). The V gene lost 7 bases and the J gene lost 7 bases, with 14 bases spanning the gap. The CDR3 covers 11 residues. For the CDR3, the DNA is TGCAGTGTCGCCAGGGATAATGAGCAGTACTTC. Its translation: CSVARDNEQYF.

This clonotype was picked up a small number of times. Given a much more abundant clone one base away, this may be a read error. V usage is TRBV7-3 and J usage is TRBJ2-3; perhaps D is TRBD1 or TRBD2 (5 bases each). Germline CDR1 reads SGHTA; CDR2 reads FQGTGA. This CDR3 has 14 amino acids. In DNA form, the CDR3 reads TGTGCCAGCAGCCAATGGGGGTTGGGAGATACGCGGTATTTT. It codes for CASSQWGLGDTRYF.

J is TRBJ2-1 and V is TRBV7-9; 7 bases map to TRBD1. CDR1 and CDR2 from the germline V gene are SEHNR and FQNEAQ (reference sequence). This CDR3 is built from 16 residues. Losses at the gene ends were 2 bases for V and 5 bases for J; bases not matched to a gene: 9. The CDR3 sequence: CASSLLVGTAHNEQFF. For the CDR3, the DNA is TGTGCCAGCAGCTTACTTGTAGGGACAGCACACAATGAGCAGTTCTTC.

The rearrangement links TRBV7-2 to TRBJ1-6, with no clear D. The V gene's germline CDR1 is SGHTA and CDR2 FQGNSA. The CDR3 spans 15 residues. The V end was cut by 5 bases, the J end by 6 bases, with 14 bases between. In nucleotides, the CDR3 is TGTGCCAGCAGCCCAATGGAGGCAGTTAATTCACCCCTCCACTTT. This sequence encodes CASSPMEAVNSPLHF.

V gene TRBV20-1 combines with J gene TRBJ2-7; D is ambiguous. Germline V gene data show CDR1 as DFQATT and CDR2 as SNEGSKA (reference sequence). V was pared by 3 bases and J by 1 base, with 7 bases between. The CDR3 has 12 residues. For the CDR3, the DNA is TGCAGTGCTAGTTTAACGTCCTACGAGCAGTACTTC. It specifies CSASLTSYEQYF.

This rearrangement joins TRBV28 to TRBJ2-1; perhaps TRBD2 as D (5 bases). The CDR3 extends over 14 amino acids. Deletions cut 6 bases from V and 6 bases from J, with 15 bases between. Germline V lookup: CDR1 MDHEN, CDR2 SYDVKM. This chain's CDR3 is CASSTPGFPNEQFF. CDR3 sequence (DNA): TGTGCCAGCAGCACCCCGGGATTTCCCAATGAGCAGTTCTTC.

The chain combines TRBV6-5 with TRBJ2-1, with 9 bases matching TRBD2. CDR3 size: 15 residues. Trimming took 2 bases from V and 7 from J; bases not matched to a gene: 6. The germline gives CDR1 MNHEY, CDR2 SVGAGI. The CDR3 nucleotides read TGTGCCAGCAGTTACCGCGGGAGGGCAAAAAATGAGCAGTTCTTC. This gives the protein CASSYRGRAKNEQFF.

The V gene is TRBV3-1, the J gene TRBJ2-1; a weak D match, TRBD2 (5 bases). Germline CDR1 reads LGHDT; CDR2 reads YNNKEL (reference sequence). The CDR3 is 16 amino acids. The ends were cut back, 1 base at V and 5 bases at J, with 15 bases in the middle. The CDR3 here is CASSQVRLAPNNEQFF. DNA of the CDR3: TGTGCCAGCAGCCAAGTAAGGCTAGCCCCCAACAATGAGCAGTTCTTC.

With respect to this clonotype: A read error may explain this, as a much larger clone is one base away. The gene calls are TRBV6-2 or TRBV6-3 and TRBJ2-7; D not certain. Trimming removed 1 base at V and 5 bases at J, with 3 bases between. CDR1 and CDR2 from the germline V gene are MNHEY and SVGEGT. The CDR3 extends over 11 amino acids. CDR3 residues: CASSYLDEQYF. DNA for the CDR3: TGTGCCAGCAGTTACTTGGACGAGCAGTACTTC.

This chain uses TRBV18 with TRBJ1-1; D gene uncertain. The CDR3 has 13 residues. V was shortened by 6 bases and J by 3 bases, with 11 bases between the two germline ends. CDR1 is KGHSH, CDR2 LQKENI, per germline. CDR3 sequence: CASSSGVDTEAFF. CDR3 sequence (DNA): TGTGCCAGCTCCTCCGGGGTGGACACTGAAGCTTTCTTT.

This clonotype came up a few times. The chain recombines TRBV28 with TRBJ2-6; D possibly corresponds to TRBD1 (6 bases). The CDR3 totals 18 residues. CDR1 is MDHEN, CDR2 SYDVKM, per germline. Trimming removed 5 bases at V and 2 bases at J, with 19 bases between. CDR3 coding DNA: TGTGCCAGCAGTGTGGACAGTCCAGAACATCCTGGGGCCAACGTCCTGACTTTC. Its translation is CASSVDSPEHPGANVLTF.

With regard to this clonotype: Sequence at one end of the junction differs from germline and may be a read error. The chain is built from TRBV29-1 and TRBJ1-4; 8 positions match TRBD1. Germline V gives CDR1 SQVTM, CDR2 ANQGSEA. The CDR3 is made up of 17 amino acids. The CDR3 DNA reads as TGCAGCGTTAAAGACAGGGGAAGTTGGCCGTCTAATGAAAAACTGTTTTTT. Amino acid sequence: CSVKDRGSWPSNEKLFF.

The rearrangement links TRBV5-1 to TRBJ2-4; D ambiguous. TRBJ2-7 matches the DNA end more closely, so the J call is doubtful. CDR3 length: 14 residues. Per germline, CDR1 SGHRS and CDR2 YFSETQ. This CDR3 reads CASSVEQILAEQYF. The CDR3 nucleotides are TGCGCCAGCAGCGTGGAACAGATCTTAGCCGAGCAGTACTTC.